The entry below gives a single T cell receptor beta chain sequence along with its context. The antigen remains undetermined. The data are from a study of CD8+ T cells in alopecia areata. Study outcomes and limitations: Alopecia totalis/universalis scalp especially showed more expanded CD8+ clones than normal scalp.

Following RNA extraction, reverse transcription yielded cDNA that acted as the sequencing template. Method: immunoSEQ multiplex PCR; TCRdb's copy keeps in-frame clones and lacks some. Here the sample spans some 95,000 clones, about 44% being singletons. The CDR3 extends over 14 amino acids. Germline CDR1 and CDR2: MNHNS and SASEGT. J was trimmed by 5 bases and V by 3 bases; bases with no gene match: 7. Treatment given: oral pan-JAK inhibitor, 5-10 mg twice daily. Alopecia areata patients gave lesional scalp punch biopsies and peripheral blood samples. The rearrangement uses TRBV6-1 and TRBJ2-7; 7 bases fit TRBD1. The input for sequencing was CD8+ T cells sorted from blood, taken at week 24, from a patient treated with tofacitinib. The receptor comes from a human donor with alopecia areata. The DNA of the CDR3 is TGTGCCAGCAGTGACAGGGGGTTTTTCGACGAGCAGTACTTC. Amino acid sequence: CASSDRGFFDEQYF.